The following is a TCR beta chain sequence with its context. The table came from immunoSEQ multiplex PCR; TCRdb's copy has only in-frame clones and leaves some out. Of about 60,000 clones listed, about 92% are singletons. This entry is derived from a study of control samples from healthy donors and cancer patients. The CDR3 totals 17 residues. Germline values: CDR1 SGHRS, CDR2 YFSETQ. Trimming removed 5 bases from V and 2 bases from J, with 20 bases in between. The sequenced material came from PBMCs. The TCR was taken from a man aged 40-50 years with colorectal cancer. The chain is built from TRBV5-1 and TRBJ2-1; tentatively, D is TRBD2 (6 bases). The chain's CDR3 is CASSPIVAATTYNEQFF. The CDR3 DNA is TGCGCCAGCAGTCCAATAGTAGCGGCAACTACCTACAATGAGCAGTTCTTC.